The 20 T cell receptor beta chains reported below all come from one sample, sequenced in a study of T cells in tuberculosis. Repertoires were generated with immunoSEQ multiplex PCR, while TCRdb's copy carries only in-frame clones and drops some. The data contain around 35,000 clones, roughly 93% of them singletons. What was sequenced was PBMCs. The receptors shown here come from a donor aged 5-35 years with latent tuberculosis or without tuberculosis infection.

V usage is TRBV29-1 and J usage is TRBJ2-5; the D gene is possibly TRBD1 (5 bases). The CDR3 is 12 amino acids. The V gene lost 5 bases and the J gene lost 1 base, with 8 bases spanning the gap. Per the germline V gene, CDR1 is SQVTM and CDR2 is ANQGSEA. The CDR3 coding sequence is TGCAGCGTTTGGACACCCCAAGAGACCCAGTACTTC. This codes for CSVWTPQETQYF.

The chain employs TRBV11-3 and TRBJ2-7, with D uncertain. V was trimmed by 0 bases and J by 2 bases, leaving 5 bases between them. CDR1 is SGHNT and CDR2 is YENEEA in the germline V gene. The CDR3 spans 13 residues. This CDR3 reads CASSLDLTYEQYF. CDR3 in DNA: TGTGCCAGCAGCTTAGACCTTACCTACGAGCAGTACTTC.

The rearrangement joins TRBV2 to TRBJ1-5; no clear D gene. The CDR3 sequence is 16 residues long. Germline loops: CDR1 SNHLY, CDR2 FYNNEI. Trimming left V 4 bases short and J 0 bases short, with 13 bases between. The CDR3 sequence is CASSVESPNSNQPQHF. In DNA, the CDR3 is TGTGCCAGCAGTGTGGAGAGCCCTAATAGCAATCAGCCCCAGCATTTT.

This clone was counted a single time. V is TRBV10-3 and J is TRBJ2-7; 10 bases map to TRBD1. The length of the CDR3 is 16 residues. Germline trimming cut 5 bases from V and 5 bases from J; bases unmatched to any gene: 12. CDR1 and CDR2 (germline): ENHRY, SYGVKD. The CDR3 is CAISLGPGTGAHEQYF. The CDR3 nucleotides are TGTGCCATCAGTCTAGGTCCCGGGACAGGGGCCCACGAGCAGTACTTC.

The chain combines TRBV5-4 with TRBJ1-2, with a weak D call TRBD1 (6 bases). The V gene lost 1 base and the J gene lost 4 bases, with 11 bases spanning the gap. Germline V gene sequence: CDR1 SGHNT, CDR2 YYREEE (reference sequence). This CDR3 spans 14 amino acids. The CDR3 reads CASSLPEGGYGYTF. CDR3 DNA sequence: TGTGCCAGCAGCTTGCCGGAAGGGGGCTATGGCTACACCTTC.

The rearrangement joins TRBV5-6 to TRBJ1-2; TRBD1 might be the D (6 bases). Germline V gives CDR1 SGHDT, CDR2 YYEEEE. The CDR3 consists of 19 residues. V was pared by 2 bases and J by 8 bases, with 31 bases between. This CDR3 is CASSLFVIRWEKRGTGYTF. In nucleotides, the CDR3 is TGTGCCAGCAGCTTATTCGTTATTAGGTGGGAGAAGAGGGGGACAGGCTACACCTTC. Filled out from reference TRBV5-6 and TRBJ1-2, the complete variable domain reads DAGVTQSPTHLIKTRGQQVTLRCSPKSGHDTVSWYQQALGQGPQFIFQYYEEEERQRGNFPDRFSGHQFPNYSSELNVNALLLGDSALYLCASSLFVIRWEKRGTGYTFGSGTRLTVV.

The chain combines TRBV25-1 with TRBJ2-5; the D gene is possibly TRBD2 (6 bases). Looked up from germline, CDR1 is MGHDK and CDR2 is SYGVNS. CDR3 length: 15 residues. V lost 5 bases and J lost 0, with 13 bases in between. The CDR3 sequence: CASSLPRGNQETQYF. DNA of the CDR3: TGTGCCAGCAGTCTCCCCCGGGGGAACCAAGAGACCCAGTACTTC.

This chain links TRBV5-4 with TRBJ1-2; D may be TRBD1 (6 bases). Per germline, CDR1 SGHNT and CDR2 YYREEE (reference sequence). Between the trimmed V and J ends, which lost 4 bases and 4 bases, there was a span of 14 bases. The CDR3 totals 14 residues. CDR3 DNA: TGTGCCAGCAGCATTACAGGGTTTTCCTATGGCTACACCTTC. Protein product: CASSITGFSYGYTF.

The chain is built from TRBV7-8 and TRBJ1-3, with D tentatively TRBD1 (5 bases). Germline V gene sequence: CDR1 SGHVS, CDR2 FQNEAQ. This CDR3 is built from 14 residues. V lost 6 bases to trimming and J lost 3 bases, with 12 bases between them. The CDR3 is CASRSGGGGNTIYF. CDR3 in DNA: TGTGCCAGCAGAAGTGGGGGGGGTGGAAACACCATATATTTT.

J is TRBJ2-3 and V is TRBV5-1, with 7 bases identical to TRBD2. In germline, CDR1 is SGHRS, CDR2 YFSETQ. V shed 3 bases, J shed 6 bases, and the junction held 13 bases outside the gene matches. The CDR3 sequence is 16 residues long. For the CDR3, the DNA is TGCGCCAGCAGCTCCGCACAGACTAGCTTATGGGATACGCAGTATTTT. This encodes CASSSAQTSLWDTQYF.

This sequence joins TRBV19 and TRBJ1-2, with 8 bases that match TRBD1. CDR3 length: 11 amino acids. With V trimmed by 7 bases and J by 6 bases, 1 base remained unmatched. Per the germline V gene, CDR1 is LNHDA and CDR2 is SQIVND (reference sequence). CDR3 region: CASKTGDGYTF. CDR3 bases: TGTGCCAGTAAGACAGGGGATGGCTACACCTTC.

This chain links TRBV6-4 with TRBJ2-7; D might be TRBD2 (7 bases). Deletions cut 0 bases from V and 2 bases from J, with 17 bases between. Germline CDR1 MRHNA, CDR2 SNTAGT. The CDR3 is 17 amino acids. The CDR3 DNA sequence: TGTGCCAGCAGTGACTCCCGTCTGAGGGGGGGGCCCTACGAGCAGTACTTC. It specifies CASSDSRLRGGPYEQYF.

CDR3 amino acids: CASSPRLYYEQYF. The CDR3 DNA reads as TGTGCCAGCAGCCCCCGACTGTACTACGAGCAGTACTTC. The rearrangement joins TRBV5-5 to TRBJ2-7; the D is unclear. V lost 4 bases, J lost 3 bases, and 11 bases lay in between. Germline V lookup: CDR1 SGHKS, CDR2 YYEKEE (reference sequence). This CDR3 has 13 amino acids.

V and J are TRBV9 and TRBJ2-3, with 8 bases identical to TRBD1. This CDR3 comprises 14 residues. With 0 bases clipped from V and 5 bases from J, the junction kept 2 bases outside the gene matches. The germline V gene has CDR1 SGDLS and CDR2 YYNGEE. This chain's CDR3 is CASSVAGGLDTQYF. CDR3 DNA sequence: TGTGCCAGCAGCGTAGCAGGGGGCTTAGATACGCAGTATTTT.

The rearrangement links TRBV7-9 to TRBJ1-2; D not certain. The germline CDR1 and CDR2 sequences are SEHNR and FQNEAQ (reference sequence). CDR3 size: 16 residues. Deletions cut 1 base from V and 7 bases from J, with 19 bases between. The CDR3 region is CASSLGLDMGTSGYTF. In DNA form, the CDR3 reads TGTGCCAGCAGCTTAGGATTAGACATGGGAACTAGTGGCTACACCTTC.

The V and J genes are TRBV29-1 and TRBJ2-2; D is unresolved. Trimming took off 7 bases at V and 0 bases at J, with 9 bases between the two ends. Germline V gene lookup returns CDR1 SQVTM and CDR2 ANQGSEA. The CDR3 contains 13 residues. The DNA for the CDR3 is TGCAGCGCCTCGAGAGCGAACACCGGGGAGCTGTTTTTT. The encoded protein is CSASRANTGELFF.

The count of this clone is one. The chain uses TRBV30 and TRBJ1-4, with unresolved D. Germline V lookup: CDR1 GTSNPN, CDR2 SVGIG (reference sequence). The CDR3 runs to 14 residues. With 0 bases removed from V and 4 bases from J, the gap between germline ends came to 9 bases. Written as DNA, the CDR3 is TGTGCCTGGAGTGTACTAAAGAGTAATGAAAAACTGTTTTTT. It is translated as CAWSVLKSNEKLFF.

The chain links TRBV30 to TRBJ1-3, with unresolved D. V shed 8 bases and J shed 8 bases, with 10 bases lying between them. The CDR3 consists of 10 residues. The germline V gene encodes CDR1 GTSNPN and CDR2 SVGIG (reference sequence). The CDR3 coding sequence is TGTGCCGGGCTGAGAGACACCATATATTTT. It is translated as CAGLRDTIYF.

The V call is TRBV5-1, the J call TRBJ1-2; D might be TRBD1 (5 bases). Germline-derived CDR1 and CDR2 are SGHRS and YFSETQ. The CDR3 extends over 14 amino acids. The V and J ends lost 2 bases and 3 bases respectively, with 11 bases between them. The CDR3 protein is CASSFERGDYGYTF. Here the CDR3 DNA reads TGCGCCAGCAGCTTCGAAAGGGGCGACTATGGCTACACCTTC.

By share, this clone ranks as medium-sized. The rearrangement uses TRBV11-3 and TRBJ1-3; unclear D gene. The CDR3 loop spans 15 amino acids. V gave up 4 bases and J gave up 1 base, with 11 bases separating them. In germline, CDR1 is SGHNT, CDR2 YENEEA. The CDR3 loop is CASSSFRFSGNTIYF. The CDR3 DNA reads TGTGCCAGCAGCTCTTTCAGGTTTTCTGGAAACACCATATATTTT. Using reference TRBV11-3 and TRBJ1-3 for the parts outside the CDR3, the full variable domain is EAGVVQSPRYKIIEKKQPVAFWCNPISGHNTLYWYLQNLGQGPELLIRYENEEAVDDSQLPKDRFSAERLKGVDSTLKIQPAELGDSAVYLCASSSFRFSGNTIYFGEGSWLTVV.